Listed here is a single TCR beta chain. The specificity of this receptor is unknown. No much larger clone is present one base from it, and per-base qualities are unavailable. Each collaborating institution followed its own protocols to collect whole blood in K2EDTA tubes. For TCRbeta analysis, collaborators shipped samples in one of three forms: frozen whole blood, isolated PBMCs, or DNA extracted from either of those sample types. These data belong to a study of blood T cell repertoires in COVID-19 (dated by TCRdb to 2020 to 2022). Notes on the research overall: The collaborator samples originated in the United States, Italy and Spain and spanned the acute and convalescent phases of COVID-19. The prospective study material was composed of cDNA or gDNA derived from T cells, B-cell-depleted T cells, or PBMCs. The dataset comprised deeply sampled blood TCRbeta repertoires from subjects exposed to, actively infected with, or recovered from COVID-19. The repertoires were made available in a free public database intended to serve as a resource for research on the immune response to SARS-CoV-2. Samples were obtained from the ongoing ImmuneRACE study (first 160 participants) and from some 1,200 subjects provided by 6 global collaborators. Nearly every sample came with metadata listing a de-identified subject ID, COVID-19 status, age in years and sex. HLA class I and class II types, where available, came from metadata supplied by the sample provider rather than from assay-based typing. The study at large found these results: The quantity of clinical and demographic metadata differed by source and by participant and was supplied without curation.

The CDR3, cysteine through phenylalanine, is 14 amino acids long. Kept here is only the CDR3 DNA, which spans 42 bases and is read in frame from base 1. CDR1 and CDR2 were assigned from the germline V gene as MNHEY and SVGAGI. V ends up 1 base short and J 6 bases short, with an unmatched junction base count of 3. TCRbeta CDR3 regions were amplified from genomic DNA using the immunoSEQ Assay, a bias-controlled multiplex PCR. As for how the authors treated the data: The number of nucleated cells in each sample was estimated from the amplification of reference gene primers within the assay. To quantify the absolute abundance of each unique TCRbeta CDR3 rearrangement, sequence reads were collapsed and filtered. For each sample, productive Simpson clonality was calculated as the square root of Simpson's diversity index across productive rearrangements. TCRdb's version of the immuneACCESS table is confined to in-frame rearrangements and falls short of the full clone set. An unresolved V gene accounts for under half of the shortfall where checked; the remainder is of unknown origin. That table furnishes V, J and clone size, whereas the DNA furnished D and trimming. The table for this sample lists approximately 280,000 clones; 85% of them were counted only once. Approximately 5.1% of the sample belongs to the ten largest clones.

The sample consisted of peripheral blood. The rearranged chain carries TRBV6-5 and TRBJ2-3, with 8 middle bases fitting TRBD1. The TCR comes from a man over 45 with active or convalescent COVID-19. The CDR3 corresponds to CASSYFNRGDTQYF. In nucleotides, the sequence is TGTGCCAGCAGTTACTTCAACAGGGGGGATACGCAGTATTTT.